The present T cell receptor beta chain was sequenced within a study of OX40 agonist ivuxolimab in advanced cancers. The data were produced by immunoSEQ multiplex PCR, yet TCRdb's version contains in-frame clones alone and is incomplete. The sample lists about 64,000 clones, roughly 87% occurring once. V was pared by 5 bases and J by 8 bases, with 9 bases of the junction left unmatched. Germline loops: CDR1 SGHDT, CDR2 YYEEEE. The CDR3 is 14 amino acids. This clonotype was sampled from an adult with an advanced solid tumor such as melanoma, head and neck, liver or kidney cancer. The gene calls are TRBV5-6 and TRBJ1-4, with TRBD1 matching 7 bases. Sequencing used CD4+ or CD8+ T cells sorted from blood, obtained in a trial of the OX40 agonist ivuxolimab. CDR3 nucleotide sequence: TGTGCCAGCAGTCCCGGGACAGTAAGAGAAAAACTGTTTTTT. Translating gives CASSPGTVREKLFF.